The rows below give T cell receptor beta chains drawn from one sample of a study of neurological immune-mediated disorders. TCRdb analysed the 5' RACE reads with MiXCR anew, one entry per CDR3 protein. The table shows tens of thousands of distinct CDR3 sequences, with approximately 5% occurring only once. The sequencing sample was made of PBMCs. Every receptor here comes from a woman in her thirties with multiple sclerosis. Each CDR3 is given with its conserved first and last residue. Each record gives: D gene, J gene, V gene, clone size, CDR3 DNA, CDR3 protein. A D gene is named only where the DNA matches it firmly. Not every row has a clone size; where given, it reads once, few, many or a size class.

.	TRBJ1-1	TRBV12-3/TRBV12-4	many	TGTGCCAGCAGTTTCGGGTGGGGGACTGAAGCTTTCTTT	CASSFGWGTEAFF
.	TRBJ1-2	TRBV12-3/TRBV12-4	many	TGTGCCAGCAGTTTAATGAGGGCATTCTATGGCTACACCTTC	CASSLMRAFYGYTF
TRBD1	TRBJ2-5	TRBV7-8	.	TGTGCCAGCAGCTTACCACCCGGGACAGGGGACGGAAAGACCCAGTACTTC	CASSLPPGTGDGKTQYF
TRBD2	TRBJ2-4	TRBV5-8	many	TGTGCCAGCAGCTTGGTGGGGGGGGAGGTAAACATTCAGTACTTC	CASSLVGGEVNIQYF
.	TRBJ1-6	TRBV18	many	TGTGCCAGCTGTCCGGCCGCAGAAAATTCACCCCTCCACTTT	CASCPAAENSPLHF
.	TRBJ1-1	TRBV7-8	many	TGTGCCAGCAGCTTGCCGGGCGCGGTAGCTTTCTTT	CASSLPGAVAFF
TRBD1	TRBJ1-2	TRBV5-1	many	TGCGCCAGCAGCCCTCGGACAGGGACGTATGGCTACACCTTC	CASSPRTGTYGYTF
TRBD2	TRBJ2-7	TRBV20-1	many	TGCAGTGCTCTTAGGTGGACTAGCGGTGCCGGCGAGCAGTACTTC	CSALRWTSGAGEQYF
TRBD1	TRBJ2-7	TRBV5-1	many	TGCGCCAGCCGCCCCGGGACAGGGCCATACGAGCAGTACTTC	CASRPGTGPYEQYF
TRBD2	TRBJ2-2	TRBV20-1	many	TGCAGTGCCGATAGCGGGAGCCGGACCGGGGAGCTGTTTTTT	CSADSGSRTGELFF
TRBD2	TRBJ2-3	TRBV6-1	few	TGTGCCAGCAGTGCTTCCCTAGCGGACCCCACAGATACGCAGTATTTT	CASSASLADPTDTQYF
TRBD1	TRBJ1-1	TRBV20-1	many	TGCAGTGCTACGGGGCCGGGACAGGGAGGAGGTGGCACTGAAGCTTTCTTT	CSATGPGQGGGGTEAFF
.	TRBJ1-1	TRBV7-2	many	TGTGCCAGCAGCTTTCAGGGGCGTCTGGGGGCTTTCTTT	CASSFQGRLGAFF
TRBD2	TRBJ2-5	TRBV18	many	TGTGCCAGCTCACCTAGCGGGGTCGTGGAGACCCAGTACTTC	CASSPSGVVETQYF
.	TRBJ2-5	TRBV20-1	many	TGCAGTGCTAGTACGGATCAAGAGACCCAGTACTTC	CSASTDQETQYF
.	TRBJ2-1	TRBV5-1	many	TGCGCCAGCAGCTTGGAGGACAATGAGCAGTTCTTC	CASSLEDNEQFF
.	TRBJ1-2	TRBV5-1	few	TGCGCCAGCAGCTTGACCGGGGGGATCTATGGCTACACCTTC	CASSLTGGIYGYTF
TRBD2	TRBJ2-1	TRBV20-1	many	TGCAGTGCTAGAGTAACGGGACTAGCGGCGCCCGGTAGCTCCTACAATGAGCAGTTCTTC	CSARVTGLAAPGSSYNEQFF
TRBD2	TRBJ2-7	TRBV20-1	many	TGCAGTGCTAGAGTTCCCATTGGTGCGGGACTAGGCATCTACGAGCAGTACTTC	CSARVPIGAGLGIYEQYF
.	TRBJ2-2	TRBV12-3/TRBV12-4	few	TGTGCCAGCAGTTCCCCTCCCGGGGGCCGGTACACCGGGGAGCTGTTTTTT	CASSSPPGGRYTGELFF
.	TRBJ2-3	TRBV4-1	many	TGCGCCAGCAGCCAAGGACTATCAACAGATACGCAGTATTTT	CASSQGLSTDTQYF
.	TRBJ1-1	TRBV10-2	once	TGCGCCAGCAGTGACCTCATCGGCCAGGGAGGGAACACTGAAGCTTTCTTT	CASSDLIGQGGNTEAFF
.	TRBJ1-5	TRBV5-1	many	TGCGCCAGCAGCTTGGGGGGACTGAATCAGCCCCAGCATTTT	CASSLGGLNQPQHF
.	TRBJ2-5	TRBV29-1	few	TGCAGCGTTGAAGAACGGCGGGGACAAGAGACCCAGTACTTC	CSVEERRGQETQYF
.	TRBJ2-3	TRBV20-1	few	TGCAGTGCTAGTGGTCCAGATACGCAGTATTTT	CSASGPDTQYF
TRBD1	TRBJ1-5	TRBV20-1	many	TGCAGTGCTAGAGATGGGACAGGTGTTCAGGGGAATCAGCCCCAGCATTTT	CSARDGTGVQGNQPQHF
.	TRBJ2-1	TRBV5-1	.	TGCGCCAGCAGCCATGGACAGACCTCCTACAATGAGCAGTTCTTC	CASSHGQTSYNEQFF
TRBD2	TRBJ2-3	TRBV3-1	many	TGTGCCAGCAGCCAGAGGACTAGCGGGAACACAGATACGCAGTATTTT	CASSQRTSGNTDTQYF
.	TRBJ2-2	TRBV28	many	TGTGCCAGCAGTTTCAGGGGCATCACCGGGGAGCTGTTTTTT	CASSFRGITGELFF
TRBD2	TRBJ2-3	TRBV5-8	few	TGTGCCAGCAGTAGATGGTCTAGCGGGGCGGGTACGCAGTATTTT	CASSRWSSGAGTQYF
.	TRBJ1-1	TRBV12-3/TRBV12-4	many	TGTGCCAGCAGTTTAATGGGAGTGAACACTGAAGCTTTCTTT	CASSLMGVNTEAFF
.	TRBJ1-4	TRBV5-1	many	TGCGCCAGCAGCTTGGGGGGAGATGAAAAACTGTTTTTT	CASSLGGDEKLFF
.	TRBJ2-5	TRBV20-1	few	TGCAGTGCTTACAGGGTTAATGGTGAGACCCAGTACTTC	CSAYRVNGETQYF
.	TRBJ2-5	TRBV24-1	many	TGTGCCACCAGTGACAGGACAGACCAAGAGACCCAGTACTTC	CATSDRTDQETQYF
TRBD1	TRBJ1-1	TRBV7-2	many	TGTGCCAGCAGCTTAAGGACAGGGTTGAACACTGAAGCTTTCTTT	CASSLRTGLNTEAFF
TRBD2	TRBJ2-7	TRBV5-1	many	TGCGCCAGCAGCGAGGGGACTAGTTACGAGCAGTACTTC	CASSEGTSYEQYF
.	TRBJ2-2	TRBV25-1	.	TGTGCCAGCAGTGAGGGGTCCACCGGGGAGCTGTTTTTT	CASSEGSTGELFF
TRBD1	TRBJ2-5	TRBV7-8	many	TGTGCCAGCAGCTTAGCGGACAGGGGTGAGACCCAGTACTTC	CASSLADRGETQYF
.	TRBJ1-5	TRBV28	many	TGTGCCAGCAGTCTCCAGGGTTTTAGCAATCAGCCCCAGCATTTT	CASSLQGFSNQPQHF
TRBD2	TRBJ2-1	TRBV20-1	many	TGCAGTGCATACCTAGCGGTTCTTTACAATGAGCAGTTCTTC	CSAYLAVLYNEQFF
.	TRBJ1-1	TRBV4-1	many	TGCGCCAGCAGCCAAGATCTAATGCGGAACACTGAAGCTTTCTTT	CASSQDLMRNTEAFF
.	TRBJ2-7	TRBV7-6	many	TGTGCCAGCAGCTTCAGAGTGGGATCCTACGAGCAGTACTTC	CASSFRVGSYEQYF
.	TRBJ2-3	TRBV5-5	.	TGTGACAGCAGCACTGGTCCAGATACGCAGTATTTT	CDSSTGPDTQYF
TRBD1	TRBJ2-3	TRBV7-3	many	TGTGCCAGCAGCTTGGACCGGGACAGGGGATTCAAAGTCTGTCACAACCATACGCAGTATTTT	CASSLDRDRGFKVCHNHTQYF
TRBD2	TRBJ2-7	TRBV20-1	many	TGCAGTGCTAGAGATCCCAGGACTAGCGGGTATTACGAGCAGTACTTC	CSARDPRTSGYYEQYF
TRBD2	TRBJ2-1	TRBV7-2	many	TGTGCCAGCAGCCCTTGGGAGCGGGGCTACAATGAGCAGTTCTTC	CASSPWERGYNEQFF
.	TRBJ2-1	TRBV5-6	few	TGTGCCAGCAGCTTGGCACAGGGTCGCGATGAGCAGTTCTTC	CASSLAQGRDEQFF
.	TRBJ1-1	TRBV12-5	few	TGTGCTAGTGGTTTATATACTGAAGCTTTCTTT	CASGLYTEAFF
.	TRBJ2-2	TRBV6-1	many	TGTGCCAGCAGTGTAGCAGGGGACGCCGGGGAGCTGTTTTTT	CASSVAGDAGELFF
TRBD1	TRBJ1-2	TRBV7-2	many	TGTGCCAGCAGCCTATCGGGACAGCCAACGGGCTACACCTTC	CASSLSGQPTGYTF
.	TRBJ1-1	TRBV5-1	many	TGCGCCAGCAGCTTGGCCATGAACTTCGGGCCTCCCTCCAGGAACACTGAAGCTTTCTTT	CASSLAMNFGPPSRNTEAFF
.	TRBJ2-5	TRBV11-3	few	TGTGCCAGCAGCCGGACAAACCAAGAGACCCAGTACTTC	CASSRTNQETQYF
TRBD1	TRBJ2-1	TRBV20-1	many	TGCAGTGTGAACCGTCGGACAGGGTCGTCCTACAATGAGCAGTTCTTC	CSVNRRTGSSYNEQFF
.	TRBJ2-4	TRBV11-2	many	TGTGCCAGCAGCCTCGAACTGGGTATTCAGTACTTC	CASSLELGIQYF